The 9 T cell receptor beta chains in this list originate from one sample, sequenced in a study of cytomegalovirus exposure and HLA in healthy donors. PCR amplification relied on 60 Vbeta primers (plus 13 Jbeta primers). Data came from immunoSEQ multiplex PCR; TCRdb stores just in-frame clones and leaves some out. The sample includes roughly 120,000 clones, 75% to 80% of them seen just once. The sample consisted of PBMCs. The receptors shown here come from a young woman in good health and CMV-seropositive.

The chain has TRBV27 and TRBJ2-1; 14 bases fit TRBD2. V lost 2 bases to trimming and J lost 3 bases; unmatched junction nucleotides: 24. CDR3 length equals 24 residues. Germline loops: CDR1 MNHEY, CDR2 SMNVEV (reference sequence). The CDR3 reads CASSLRLAGGRDSFYRTIYNEQFF. In DNA form, the CDR3 reads TGTGCCAGCAGTTTAAGACTAGCGGGGGGGCGGGATTCGTTTTACCGCACCATCTACAATGAGCAGTTCTTC.

The rearrangement links TRBV27 to TRBJ2-2, with D maybe TRBD1 (5 bases). This CDR3 is 15 amino acids long. Germline V CDR1 and CDR2: MNHEY, SMNVEV (reference sequence). Trimming removed 2 bases at V and 1 base at J, with 8 bases between. CDR3 amino acids: CASSLRGLNTGELFF. CDR3 bases: TGTGCCAGCAGTTTAAGGGGTTTGAACACCGGGGAGCTGTTTTTT.

The chain employs TRBV4-2 and TRBJ2-1; 8 bases fit TRBD2. Germline CDR1 and CDR2: LGHNA and YNFKEQ. Trimming removed 3 bases from V and 10 bases from J; junction bases left unmatched: 8. The CDR3 is 14 amino acids. CDR3 nucleotide sequence: TGTGCCAGCAGCCATGCATCAACTAGCGGAGAGCAGTTCTTC. Its translation is CASSHASTSGEQFF.

The chain links TRBV7-9 to TRBJ2-3; D not resolved. The length of the CDR3 is 15 residues. Germline V gene lookup returns CDR1 SEHNR and CDR2 FQNEAQ (reference sequence). The germline V and J ends were trimmed by 5 bases and 0 bases, with 12 bases remaining between them. The CDR3 DNA reads as TGTGCCAGCAGCCCCCAGGCTTCTAGCACAGATACGCAGTATTTT. This encodes CASSPQASSTDTQYF.

This clone showed up many times. The chain combines TRBV30 with TRBJ2-6; TRBD1 aligns across 9 bases. V dropped 8 bases and J dropped 0; count of bases not matched to a gene: 11. The germline gives CDR1 GTSNPN, CDR2 SVGIG (reference sequence). The CDR3 has 17 residues. The CDR3 nucleotides are TGTGCCCATTACAGGGGGCGACTAGGCTCTGGGGCCAACGTCCTGACTTTC. Its translation is CAHYRGRLGSGANVLTF.

V gene TRBV19 combines with J gene TRBJ1-5, with 9 bases fitting TRBD1. This CDR3 has 18 residues. Per germline, CDR1 LNHDA and CDR2 SQIVND (reference sequence). J was trimmed by 3 bases and V by 3 bases; bases with no gene match: 12. In nucleotides, the CDR3 is TGTGCCAGTAGTATGAGGGGGGCACAGGGGGCGGTCAATCAGCCCCAGCATTTT. Translated: CASSMRGAQGAVNQPQHF.

In this sample, this clone turned up a few times. The V and J genes are TRBV6-1 and TRBJ1-5; TRBD1 matches at 8 bases. Germline CDR1 and CDR2: MNHNS and SASEGT. V shed 8 bases and J 2 bases; nucleotides not matched to a gene: 5. This CDR3 is 14 amino acids long. The CDR3 DNA sequence: TGTGCCAGCGGAGACAGGGGAGGCAATCAGCCCCAGCATTTT. It translates to CASGDRGGNQPQHF.

V gene TRBV14 combines with J gene TRBJ2-1; no reliable D call. There are 16 residues in the CDR3. V was shortened by 0 bases and J by 0 bases, with 9 bases between the two germline ends. Germline loops: CDR1 SGHDN, CDR2 FVKESK. Here the CDR3 reads CASSQDISPSYNEQFF. The CDR3 DNA reads as TGTGCCAGCAGCCAAGATATCTCCCCCTCCTACAATGAGCAGTTCTTC.

This clone was observed a single time. The germline gene is not matched at one end of the junction; a read error may be the cause. The V call is TRBV18, the J call TRBJ2-5; D unclear. This CDR3 is 12 amino acids long. Germline values: CDR1 KGHSH, CDR2 LQKENI. CDR3 amino acids: CASSPEGEAQYF. CDR3 bases: TGTGCCAGCTCACCGGAAGGAGAGGCCCAGTACTTC.